This T cell receptor (beta chain) was sequenced for a study of blood T cell repertoires in COVID-19. About the study: The United States, Italy and Spain supplied acute and convalescent COVID-19 samples. The analysed material was cDNA or gDNA that came from T cells, B-cell-depleted T cells, or PBMCs.

The authors' processing: Counts of nucleated cells, estimated from reference gene primer amplification, were obtained. The protocol was immunoSEQ multiplex PCR, while the TCRdb copy is restricted to in-frame clones and leaves out a portion. V and J calls and clone size are given by that table; D and trimming were obtained from the DNA. The sample has 350,000 to 550,000 clones; approximately 90% are singletons. The CDR3 totals 13 residues. Germline V lookup: CDR1 MNHEY, CDR2 SMNVEV (reference sequence). V shed 5 bases, J shed 6 bases, and the junction held 3 bases outside the gene matches. This clonotype was obtained from a woman aged 25 to 39 with acute or convalescent COVID-19. What was sequenced was peripheral blood. The genes are TRBV27 and TRBJ2-2; 7 bases agree with TRBD1. This CDR3 reads CASSHGTAGELFF. CDR3 sequence (DNA): TGTGCCAGCAGTCACGGGACAGCCGGGGAGCTGTTTTTT.